This is a list of T cell receptor beta chains from one sample in a study of monozygotic twins with inflammatory bowel disease. TCRdb reprocessed the 5' RACE reads; each CDR3 protein has one entry and no DNA is given. The listing records 400,000 to 500,000 distinct CDR3 sequences. The sequenced sample consisted of blood. Receptors originate from a human donor with ulcerative colitis or Crohn's disease, or a healthy co-twin of an affected twin (not recorded which). Each CDR3 is given with its conserved first and last residue.

>TRBJ2-2|TRBV20-1
CSASDRAGAGELFF
>TRBJ2-2|TRBV7-9
CASSMGLHNTGELFF
>TRBJ2-1|TRBV7-2
CASSSGTSGGRFF
>TRBJ2-1|TRBV5-1
CASSYTTSGMDEQFF
>TRBJ1-2|TRBV6-2/TRBV6-3
CASSYQQTFNYGYTF
>TRBJ2-2|TRBV5-1
CASSRGGNTGELFF
>TRBJ2-3|TRBV24-1
CATSGPLAGDAGTQYF
>TRBJ1-1|TRBV18
CASSLPGGKTEAFF
>TRBJ2-3|TRBV4-1
CASSQDNGANTQYF
>TRBJ1-2|TRBV28
CASRSGQSSGGYTF
>TRBJ2-1|TRBV11-1
CASSLFRASGWKYNEQFF